One sample yielded the 10 T cell receptor beta chains listed below, sequenced in a study of control samples from healthy donors and cancer patients. Sequencing used immunoSEQ multiplex PCR; TCRdb keeps in-frame clones, though not all of them. Reported are approximately 190,000 clones; the ten largest clones contain roughly 2%. Source material: blood. Receptors were obtained from a woman in her twenties or thirties in good health.

The genes are TRBV6-4 and TRBJ2-1; the D gene is possibly TRBD2 (6 bases). This CDR3 has 15 residues. V was pared by 4 bases and J by 0 bases, with 10 bases between. Germline CDR1 and CDR2: MRHNA and SNTAGT. CDR3 region: CASSATSHSYNEQFF. DNA of the CDR3: TGTGCCAGCAGTGCAACTAGCCACTCCTACAATGAGCAGTTCTTC.

CDR3 in DNA: TGTGCCAGCAGTACATCCCGAGGCGGGTGGCTCCGGGAGCTGTTTTTT. Translation: CASSTSRGGWLRELFF. The chain couples TRBV7-9 to TRBJ2-2, with D possibly TRBD2 on 5 matching bases. Per germline, CDR1 SEHNR and CDR2 FQNEAQ (reference sequence). Trimming removed 6 bases from V and 9 bases from J, with 23 bases in between. The CDR3 length is 16 residues.

The J gene is TRBJ1-1, the V gene TRBV2, with D perhaps TRBD1 (5 bases). CDR1 is SNHLY, CDR2 FYNNEI, per germline. The ends were cut back, 4 bases at V and 4 bases at J, with 19 bases in the middle. The CDR3 has 16 residues. The CDR3 nucleotides are TGTGCCAGCAGTGGCCCTCGGGGACCCATTCGCACTGAAGCTTTCTTT. Its translation is CASSGPRGPIRTEAFF.

This sequence joins TRBV29-1 and TRBJ1-1, with 9 bases that match TRBD1. Germline V CDR1 and CDR2: SQVTM, ANQGSEA. The trim removed 7 bases at V and 3 bases at J, leaving 6 bases unmatched. The CDR3 totals 13 residues. The CDR3 sequence: CSDPDRGDTEAFF. The CDR3 nucleotides are TGCAGCGACCCCGACAGGGGGGACACTGAAGCTTTCTTT.

In the case of this clone: Other DNA variants within this sample encode the same CDR3. The chain combines TRBV7-2 with TRBJ2-7; D is ambiguous. Germline loops: CDR1 SGHTA, CDR2 FQGNSA. CDR3 size: 11 residues. The germline V and J ends were trimmed by 5 bases and 4 bases, with 6 bases remaining between them. CDR3 sequence reads: CASSPSYEQYF. CDR3 bases: TGTGCCAGCAGCCCTTCTTACGAGCAGTACTTC.

The genes are TRBV5-1 and TRBJ1-2, with TRBD1 matching over 8 bases. With 0 bases clipped from V and 8 bases from J, the junction kept 15 bases outside the gene matches. CDR3 size: 17 residues. CDR1 SGHRS and CDR2 YFSETQ come from the germline V gene. CDR3 loop: CASSLAGSGGAKGGYTF. The CDR3 DNA is TGCGCCAGCAGCTTGGCCGGCTCAGGGGGCGCGAAAGGCGGCTACACCTTC.

The V and J genes are TRBV5-4 and TRBJ2-1; D is unresolved. Looked up from germline, CDR1 is SGHNT and CDR2 is YYREEE (reference sequence). Trimming pared 4 bases from V and 1 base from J, leaving 15 bases between. CDR3 length: 16 amino acids. CDR3 residues: CASSPGGANSYNEQFF. The CDR3 region has the DNA TGTGCCAGCAGCCCGGGTGGTGCCAATTCCTACAATGAGCAGTTCTTC.

The genes are TRBV18 and TRBJ2-5; D is possibly TRBD1 (5 bases). The CDR3 contains 13 residues. The ends were cut back, 4 bases at V and 0 bases at J, with 6 bases in the middle. From germline, CDR1 is KGHSH and CDR2 LQKENI. This CDR3 reads CASSQQDQETQYF. The CDR3 coding sequence is TGTGCCAGCTCACAACAGGACCAAGAGACCCAGTACTTC.

This chain uses TRBV19 with TRBJ2-2; D is uncertain. V was trimmed by 6 bases and J by 5 bases, leaving 10 bases between them. In germline, CDR1 is LNHDA, CDR2 SQIVND (reference sequence). The CDR3 runs 13 residues. As DNA, the CDR3 is TGTGCCAGTAGCCCCCAGGTGACCGGGGAGCTGTTTTTT. Protein sequence: CASSPQVTGELFF.

This sequence joins TRBV27 and TRBJ2-7; D tentatively fits TRBD1 or TRBD2 (6 bases each). Germline V gives CDR1 MNHEY, CDR2 SMNVEV (reference sequence). The CDR3 is 16 amino acids. Trimming cost V 0 bases and J 4 bases, with 16 bases left between them. The DNA for the CDR3 is TGTGCCAGCAGTTTATCACCGGGGGCCACCGGTTACGAGCAGTACTTC. Protein sequence: CASSLSPGATGYEQYF.